The next 17 T cell receptor beta chains were all read from a single sample in a study of T cell changes during pregnancy in multiple sclerosis. Here immunoSEQ multiplex PCR was the method, and the copy in TCRdb shows in-frame clones only, minus some. The data show tens of thousands of clones, with 85% to 95% seen just once and less than 4% held by the top ten. The source material was CD8+ T cells from peripheral blood mononuclear cells, sampled in the third trimester of pregnancy. These receptors were obtained from a female donor in good health, enrolled as a control in a pregnancy study.

The chain combines TRBV29-1 with TRBJ1-2; 9 bases fit TRBD1. V trimming: 6 bases; J trimming: 8 bases; junction bases outside the gene matches: 10. CDR1 and CDR2 from the germline V gene are SQVTM and ANQGSEA. The CDR3 is 13 amino acids. The CDR3 sequence: CSVGTGPAGGYTF. In DNA form, the CDR3 reads TGCAGCGTCGGGACAGGGCCGGCGGGCGGCTACACCTTC.

In its sample, this clone ranks as medium-sized. The V and J genes are TRBV6-4 and TRBJ2-3, with 11 bases identical to TRBD2. With 0 bases clipped from V and 4 bases from J, the junction kept 0 bases outside the gene matches. This CDR3 spans 15 amino acids. CDR1 and CDR2 (germline): MRHNA, SNTAGT. The CDR3 sequence is CASSDSSGGADTQYF. CDR3 nucleotide sequence: TGTGCCAGCAGTGACTCTAGCGGGGGGGCAGATACGCAGTATTTT.

The gene calls are TRBV7-9 and TRBJ2-7; 9 bases match TRBD1. From germline, CDR1 is SEHNR and CDR2 FQNEAQ (reference sequence). The V segment lost 3 bases and the J segment 5 bases; nucleotides outside the gene matches: 14. The CDR3 is 17 residues long. CDR3 sequence reads: CASSFLPGNRGPHEQYF. CDR3 coding DNA: TGTGCCAGCAGCTTCCTCCCGGGAAACAGGGGGCCCCACGAGCAGTACTTC.

The chain couples TRBV5-5 to TRBJ2-3, with D possibly being TRBD1 (6 bases). CDR3 length: 15 amino acids. Trimming cost V 4 bases and J 2 bases, with 14 bases left between them. Germline lookup yields CDR1 SGHKS and CDR2 YYEKEE (reference sequence). The CDR3 loop reads CASSTDRLITDTQYF. CDR3 in DNA: TGTGCCAGCAGCACGGACAGACTTATCACAGATACGCAGTATTTT. The variable domain in full, with the rest retrieved from reference TRBV5-5 and TRBJ2-3, is DAGVTQSPTHLIKTRGQQVTLRCSPISGHKSVSWYQQVLGQGPQFIFQYYEKEERGRGNFPDRFSARQFPNYSSELNVNALLLGDSALYLCASSTDRLITDTQYFGPGTRLTVL.

The chain employs TRBV14 and TRBJ1-2, with D perhaps TRBD1 (6 bases). The CDR3 loop spans 15 amino acids. Germline V gene sequence: CDR1 SGHDN, CDR2 FVKESK. The V gene lost 4 bases and the J gene lost 3 bases, with 15 bases spanning the gap. The chain's CDR3 is CASSLQQGQDYGYTF. Here the CDR3 DNA reads TGTGCCAGCAGCCTCCAACAGGGTCAGGACTATGGCTACACCTTC.

This clone was detected once. The chain carries TRBV9 and TRBJ2-7, with TRBD2 as a possible D gene (8 bases). V was clipped by 3 bases and J by 5 bases, with 21 bases between them. The CDR3 spans 16 residues. Germline-derived CDR1 and CDR2 are SGDLS and YYNGEE. For the CDR3, the DNA is TGTGCCAGCAGCGCCTCCGGGGGGGAAGGGGGCGACGAGCAGTACTTC. It codes for CASSASGGEGGDEQYF.

This chain connects TRBV5-6 to TRBJ1-5; D is undetermined. The CDR3 extends over 16 amino acids. V gave up 3 bases and J gave up 3 bases, with 16 bases separating them. CDR1 and CDR2 from the germline V gene are SGHDT and YYEEEE. CDR3 residues: CASSSTAAVNNQPQHF. The CDR3 coding sequence is TGTGCCAGCAGCTCCACCGCGGCCGTTAACAATCAGCCCCAGCATTTT.

The chain is built from TRBV7-9 and TRBJ1-1; 7 bases are a match to TRBD1. The CDR3 has 13 amino acids. Germline V gene data show CDR1 as SEHNR and CDR2 as FQNEAQ (reference sequence). The ends lost 5 bases at V and 4 bases at J; junction bases unmatched: 4. The CDR3 loop is CASSPQGGTEAFF. CDR3 DNA: TGTGCCAGCAGCCCCCAGGGGGGCACTGAAGCTTTCTTT.

V is TRBV30 and J is TRBJ1-2; D is possibly TRBD1 (6 bases). Trimming cost V 2 bases and J 6 bases, with 13 bases left between them. The CDR3 runs 13 residues. In germline, CDR1 is GTSNPN, CDR2 SVGIG (reference sequence). Written as DNA, the CDR3 is TGTGCCTGGAGTCTCGTGGGGGCTGATGGCTACACCTTC. Its translation is CAWSLVGADGYTF.

This clone was seen only once. CDR3 DNA: TGTGCCAGCAGCGCTACAGGGTTCGCTAATGAAAAACTGTTTTTT. Protein product: CASSATGFANEKLFF. The V gene is TRBV27, the J gene TRBJ1-4; the D gene is possibly TRBD1 (6 bases). V was pared by 6 bases and J by 3 bases, with 14 bases between. Germline CDR1 and CDR2: MNHEY and SMNVEV (reference sequence). The CDR3 runs 15 residues.

This clone came up a few times. The chain has TRBV4-3 and TRBJ1-2, with unresolved D. The V end was cut by 0 bases, the J end by 2 bases, with 7 bases between. The CDR3 totals 14 residues. CDR1 and CDR2 (germline): LGHNA, YSLEER. The CDR3 region is CASSQDLDNYGYTF. The CDR3 DNA reads TGCGCCAGCAGCCAAGACCTAGACAACTATGGCTACACCTTC.

The V gene is TRBV9, the J gene TRBJ2-3; the match to TRBD1 covers 7 bases. CDR1 and CDR2 from the germline V gene are SGDLS and YYNGEE. Trimming at V came to 0 bases and at J to 4 bases, leaving 8 bases not matched to a gene. This CDR3 contains 16 residues. CDR3 nucleotides: TGTGCCAGCAGCGTAGAAGGGGGCCGGTGGGCAGATACGCAGTATTTT. Protein sequence: CASSVEGGRWADTQYF. The variable domain in full, with the rest retrieved from reference TRBV9 and TRBJ2-3, is DSGVTQTPKHLITATGQRVTLRCSPRSGDLSVYWYQQSLDQGLQFLIQYYNGEERAKGNILERFSAQQFPDLHSELNLSSLELGDSALYFCASSVEGGRWADTQYFGPGTRLTVL.

V gene TRBV7-3 combines with J gene TRBJ1-2; 8 bases line up with TRBD1. J gave up 7 bases and V 4 bases, and 8 bases lay outside the gene matches. There are 14 residues in the CDR3. CDR1 is SGHTA and CDR2 is FQGTGA in the germline V gene. The DNA of the CDR3 is TGTGCCAGCAGCTCCACCGACAGGGGAGGTGGCTACACCTTC. This gives the protein CASSSTDRGGGYTF.

The chain links TRBV4-1 to TRBJ2-2; weak D call: TRBD2 (5 bases). With 4 bases removed from V and 5 bases from J, the gap between germline ends came to 14 bases. CDR1 is MGHRA and CDR2 is YSYEKL in the germline V gene. The CDR3 has 15 amino acids. As DNA, the CDR3 is TGCGCCAGCAGCCCATCATTTAGAGGGACCGGGGAGCTGTTTTTT. Its protein is CASSPSFRGTGELFF.

V and J are TRBV27 and TRBJ2-1; 10 bases align to TRBD2. Trimming cost V 6 bases and J 3 bases; bases outside gene matches: 5. The CDR3 contains 15 residues. Germline V gene data show CDR1 as MNHEY and CDR2 as SMNVEV (reference sequence). The chain's CDR3 is CASSPTSGDYNEQFF. The DNA of the CDR3 is TGTGCCAGCAGCCCAACTAGCGGGGACTACAATGAGCAGTTCTTC.

The gene calls are TRBV11-3 and TRBJ1-1; D is undetermined. Germline CDR1 is SGHNT and CDR2 is YENEEA. Trimming pared 0 bases from V and 1 base from J, leaving 9 bases between. CDR3 length: 15 amino acids. CDR3 protein: CASSLESKWNTEAFF. DNA for the CDR3: TGTGCCAGCAGCTTAGAATCCAAATGGAACACTGAAGCTTTCTTT.

The rearrangement links TRBV7-6 to TRBJ2-3; tentatively, D is TRBD1 (5 bases). Germline loops: CDR1 SGHVS, CDR2 FNYEAQ. There are 14 residues in the CDR3. Trimming removed 0 bases from V and 5 bases from J, with 9 bases in between. The CDR3 nucleotides read TGTGCCAGCAGCTTAGCGAAGGGGATAGATACGCAGTATTTT. Its protein is CASSLAKGIDTQYF.